Following are 24 T cell receptor beta chains from one sample sequenced in a study of T cell changes during pregnancy in multiple sclerosis. Sequencing used immunoSEQ multiplex PCR; TCRdb keeps in-frame clones, though not all of them. The sample holds 120,000 or so clones, around 93% seen once. The sequencing used peripheral blood, collected before pregnancy. The receptors derive from a female donor with multiple sclerosis, enrolled in a pregnancy study.

The rearrangement links TRBV6-1 to TRBJ2-3; D is unclear. Trimming shortened V by 1 base and J by 6 bases, and 23 bases separated the two germline ends. Germline V gives CDR1 MNHNS, CDR2 SASEGT. The CDR3 runs 18 residues. Here the CDR3 DNA reads TGTGCCAGCAGTGAAGTGGTAAGCTTCGGAGCCAGTACGGATACGCAGTATTTT. This translates into CASSEVVSFGASTDTQYF.

The genes are TRBV6-5 and TRBJ1-2, with D unresolved. CDR3 size: 15 residues. Trimming took 2 bases from V and 4 from J, leaving 14 bases between them. CDR1 is MNHEY, CDR2 SVGAGI, per germline. CDR3 DNA: TGTGCCAGCAGTTACGCGCAAGAGGCATTCTATGGCTACACCTTC. Translation: CASSYAQEAFYGYTF.

CDR3: CASSLIGGYTF. Here the CDR3 DNA reads TGTGCCAGCAGCTTGATCGGTGGCTACACCTTC. V and J are TRBV5-6 and TRBJ1-2; D gene ambiguous. Germline CDR1 reads SGHDT; CDR2 reads YYEEEE. The V end was cut by 1 base, the J end by 7 bases, with 5 bases between. The CDR3 is 11 amino acids.

The chain recombines TRBV30 with TRBJ1-2, with 8 bases aligning to TRBD1. This CDR3 is 14 amino acids long. CDR1 and CDR2 (germline): GTSNPN, SVGIG (reference sequence). With 5 bases clipped from V and 2 bases from J, the junction kept 7 bases outside the gene matches. The CDR3 sequence: CAWDRGSENYGYTF. CDR3 coding DNA: TGTGCCTGGGACAGGGGTTCGGAAAACTATGGCTACACCTTC.

This sequence joins TRBV18 and TRBJ1-1; D remains ambiguous. The V gene's germline CDR1 is KGHSH and CDR2 LQKENI. CDR3 length: 13 residues. Between the trimmed V and J ends, which lost 5 bases and 1 base, there was a span of 8 bases. The CDR3 here is CASSETKNTEAFF. CDR3 nucleotide sequence: TGTGCCAGCTCAGAAACAAAGAACACTGAAGCTTTCTTT.

The chain links TRBV2 to TRBJ2-1; TRBD2 matches 12 bases. Germline-derived CDR1 and CDR2 are SNHLY and FYNNEI. The junction had 9 bases not matched to a gene; V was cut back by 6 bases and J by 0 bases. CDR3 size: 18 residues. The CDR3 sequence: CASSVGLAGTLSYNEQFF. CDR3 DNA: TGTGCCAGCAGCGTTGGACTAGCGGGAACTCTCTCCTACAATGAGCAGTTCTTC.

The rearrangement uses TRBV2 and TRBJ1-4, with TRBD1 identical over 7 bases. V lost 5 bases, J lost 2 bases, and 2 bases stayed unmatched. Germline V gives CDR1 SNHLY, CDR2 FYNNEI. The CDR3 totals 14 residues. CDR3 DNA sequence: TGTGCCAGCAGTCACAGGGGCACTAATGAAAAACTGTTTTTT. This translates into CASSHRGTNEKLFF.

V and J are TRBV7-7 and TRBJ2-2, with D perhaps TRBD2 (5 bases). Germline V gene data show CDR1 as SSHAT and CDR2 as FNYEAQ (reference sequence). Trimming left V 5 bases short and J 5 bases short, with 9 bases between. The CDR3 extends over 13 amino acids. DNA of the CDR3: TGTGCCAGCAGCCAGCGGAGAACCGGGGAGCTGTTTTTT. Translation gives CASSQRRTGELFF.

The chain is built from TRBV2 and TRBJ2-1; 12 nucleotides match TRBD2. V lost 6 bases, J lost 7 bases, and 7 bases stayed unmatched. Germline V gene data show CDR1 as SNHLY and CDR2 as FYNNEI. The length of the CDR3 is 15 residues. CDR3 amino acids: CASRLTSGSMNEQFF. The CDR3, as DNA: TGTGCCAGCAGGCTGACTAGCGGGAGCATGAATGAGCAGTTCTTC.

The V call is TRBV5-6, the J call TRBJ2-3, with 7 bases that match TRBD2. The CDR3 covers 17 residues. Unmatched junction bases numbered 11, after V lost 4 bases and J lost 0 bases. In germline, CDR1 is SGHDT, CDR2 YYEEEE. CDR3 DNA sequence: TGTGCCAGCAGCCGGCCGGTGGGGCGGGGGAGCACAGATACGCAGTATTTT. Protein sequence: CASSRPVGRGSTDTQYF.

The V and J genes are TRBV29-1 and TRBJ1-1; the match to TRBD1 covers 9 bases. The CDR3 runs to 13 residues. Germline CDR1 SQVTM, CDR2 ANQGSEA. V lost 5 bases and J lost 1; bases outside the gene matches: 2. The CDR3, as DNA: TGCAGCGTTCGGACAGGGGAGAACACTGAAGCTTTCTTT. The encoded protein is CSVRTGENTEAFF.

V usage is TRBV19 and J usage is TRBJ1-5; 9 bases line up with TRBD1. The V and J ends lost 6 bases and 5 bases, in that order; junction bases with no gene match: 5. Germline CDR1 and CDR2: LNHDA and SQIVND (reference sequence). CDR3 length: 14 amino acids. The DNA of the CDR3 is TGTGCCAGTAGCCCGGGACAGGGTCATCAGCCCCAGCATTTT. Translated, it gives CASSPGQGHQPQHF.

The chain links TRBV25-1 to TRBJ2-7, with 9 nucleotides matching TRBD2. The germline CDR1 and CDR2 sequences are MGHDK and SYGVNS. This CDR3 has 14 amino acids. J gave up 2 bases and V 3 bases, and 2 bases lay outside the gene matches. This CDR3 is CASSDGGGAYEQYF. DNA of the CDR3: TGTGCCAGCAGTGATGGCGGGGGGGCCTACGAGCAGTACTTC.

This chain links TRBV28 with TRBJ2-3; TRBD2 matches 7 bases. J gave up 5 bases and V 7 bases, and 12 bases lay outside the gene matches. CDR1 is MDHEN, CDR2 SYDVKM, per germline. The CDR3 length is 15 residues. CDR3 region: CASNGRLRIGDTQYF. The CDR3 nucleotides are TGTGCCAGCAACGGGAGGCTCCGCATTGGAGATACGCAGTATTTT.

J is TRBJ1-5 and V is TRBV29-1, with 8 positions matching TRBD1. The V gene's germline CDR1 is SQVTM and CDR2 ANQGSEA. The CDR3 is 14 residues long. The junction had 10 bases not matched to a gene; V was cut back by 6 bases and J by 6 bases. CDR3 sequence reads: CSVQLQGGGQPQHF. In DNA form, the CDR3 reads TGCAGCGTCCAACTACAGGGGGGAGGTCAGCCCCAGCATTTT.

The chain joins TRBV2 to TRBJ1-1, with a tentative D call TRBD1 (5 bases). The CDR3 is 15 residues long. V dropped 6 bases and J dropped 3 bases, with 17 bases sitting between them. The germline V gene encodes CDR1 SNHLY and CDR2 FYNNEI. The CDR3 reads CASRPPAGQDTEAFF. For the CDR3, the DNA is TGTGCCAGCAGGCCCCCAGCAGGGCAAGACACTGAAGCTTTCTTT.

The chain carries TRBV10-3 and TRBJ1-1; D might be TRBD1 (5 bases). Trimming took off 0 bases at V and 4 bases at J, with 9 bases between the two ends. The CDR3 runs to 14 residues. Germline CDR1 is ENHRY and CDR2 is SYGVKD. CDR3 DNA sequence: TGTGCCATCAGTGAGTCGGGTAGGGGCACTGAAGCTTTCTTT. Protein: CAISESGRGTEAFF.

This clone has a handful of counts. Other nucleotide sequences in the sample specify the same CDR3. This sequence joins TRBV9 and TRBJ2-3; 10 nucleotides agree with TRBD1. The V gene's germline CDR1 is SGDLS and CDR2 YYNGEE. Germline trimming cut 4 bases from V and 3 bases from J; bases unmatched to any gene: 2. The CDR3 sequence is 14 residues long. In DNA form, the CDR3 reads TGTGCCAGCAGCTTGGGACAGGGGACAGATACGCAGTATTTT. This sequence encodes CASSLGQGTDTQYF.

This clone showed up just once. This chain connects TRBV14 to TRBJ1-3, with TRBD1 as a possible D gene (6 bases). Trimming took 0 bases from V and 2 from J, leaving 11 bases between them. CDR1 and CDR2 from the germline V gene are SGHDN and FVKESK. The CDR3 length is 16 residues. The CDR3 is CASSQDQGPAGNTIYF. In DNA form, the CDR3 reads TGTGCCAGCAGCCAAGATCAGGGGCCGGCTGGAAACACCATATATTTT.

This chain uses TRBV15 with TRBJ2-3, with 8 bases identical to TRBD2. The CDR3 spans 18 residues. Germline values: CDR1 LNHNV, CDR2 YYDKDF (reference sequence). Trimming removed 1 base from V and 2 bases from J; junction bases left unmatched: 11. CDR3 sequence: CATSRAGRGASNTDTQYF. As DNA, the CDR3 is TGTGCCACCAGCAGAGCAGGGCGGGGGGCCTCCAACACAGATACGCAGTATTTT.

On this clone: The junction departs from the called germline gene at one end, perhaps through a read error. This chain joins TRBV18 and TRBJ2-7, with D possibly TRBD1 on 6 matching bases. The CDR3 totals 13 residues. Per the germline V gene, CDR1 is KGHSH and CDR2 is LQKENI. The CDR3 bases are TGTGCCAGCTCTCCACAGGGAGTCAGCGAGCAGTACTTC. Translating it yields CASSPQGVSEQYF.

In regard to this clone: Other DNA sequences in the same sample also yield this CDR3. The chain is built from TRBV5-6 and TRBJ1-1; D uncertain. V lost 2 bases to trimming and J lost 4 bases, with 3 bases between them. CDR3 length: 11 amino acids. Germline CDR1 is SGHDT and CDR2 is YYEEEE. CDR3 DNA sequence: TGTGCCAGCAGCTTCCGCACTGAAGCTTTCTTT. This translates into CASSFRTEAFF.

V and J are TRBV2 and TRBJ2-7, with a weak D call TRBD2 (6 bases). With 9 bases removed from V and 0 bases from J, the gap between germline ends came to 15 bases. Germline V gives CDR1 SNHLY, CDR2 FYNNEI. The CDR3 has 14 residues. In DNA form, the CDR3 reads TGTGCCAGGACTGTCATGCGGGACTCCTACGAGCAGTACTTC. Translating it yields CARTVMRDSYEQYF.

This clone was detected a few times. The genes are TRBV28 and TRBJ1-1; D may be TRBD1 (6 bases). This CDR3 contains 14 residues. From germline, CDR1 is MDHEN and CDR2 SYDVKM. V dropped 6 bases and J dropped 1 base, with 12 bases sitting between them. In nucleotides, the CDR3 is TGTGCCAGCAGGAAGACAGGTGAGAACACTGAAGCTTTCTTT. Amino acids: CASRKTGENTEAFF.